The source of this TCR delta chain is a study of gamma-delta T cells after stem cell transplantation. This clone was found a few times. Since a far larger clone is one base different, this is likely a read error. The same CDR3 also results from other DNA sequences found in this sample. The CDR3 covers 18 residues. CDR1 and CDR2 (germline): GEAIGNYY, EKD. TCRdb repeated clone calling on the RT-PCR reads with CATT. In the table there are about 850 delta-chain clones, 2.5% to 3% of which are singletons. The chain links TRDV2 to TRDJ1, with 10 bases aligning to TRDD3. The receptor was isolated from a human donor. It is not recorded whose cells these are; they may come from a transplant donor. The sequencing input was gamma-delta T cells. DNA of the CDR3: TGTGCCTGTGACCCATTAGCGGGGGATACGCGAATCACCGATAAACTAATCTTT. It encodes CACDPLAGDTRITDKLIF.